The present T cell receptor beta chain was sequenced within a study of blood T cell repertoires in COVID-19. The overall study: Specimens from acute and convalescent COVID-19 originated in the United States, Italy and Spain. T cells, B-cell-depleted T cells, or PBMCs supplied cDNA or gDNA.

Some clones are missing from TCRdb's copy, which holds only in-frame ones; the method was immunoSEQ multiplex PCR. In the table there are roughly 250,000 clones, roughly 82% of which are singletons. Per the germline V gene, CDR1 is KGHSH and CDR2 is LQKENI. This CDR3 spans 14 amino acids. V gave up 3 bases and J gave up 7 bases; unmatched junction bases: 1. The V call is TRBV18, the J call TRBJ2-1; 12 bases are shared with TRBD2. The sample comprised peripheral blood. The sequence came from a woman older than 75 with active or convalescent COVID-19. In nucleotides, the CDR3 is TGTGCCAGCTCACCCGGGACTAGCGGGAATGAGCAGTTCTTC. It translates to CASSPGTSGNEQFF.